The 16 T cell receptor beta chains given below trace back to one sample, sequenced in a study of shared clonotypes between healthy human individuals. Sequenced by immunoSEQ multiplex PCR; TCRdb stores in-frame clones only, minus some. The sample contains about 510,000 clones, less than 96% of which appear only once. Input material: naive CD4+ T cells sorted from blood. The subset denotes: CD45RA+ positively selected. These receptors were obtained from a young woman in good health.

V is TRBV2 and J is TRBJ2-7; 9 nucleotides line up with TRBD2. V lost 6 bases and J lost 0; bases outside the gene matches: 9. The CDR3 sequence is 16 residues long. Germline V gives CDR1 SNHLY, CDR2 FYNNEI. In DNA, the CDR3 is TGTGCCAGCAGACCCAGGACTAGCGCGTTCTCCTACGAGCAGTACTTC. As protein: CASRPRTSAFSYEQYF.

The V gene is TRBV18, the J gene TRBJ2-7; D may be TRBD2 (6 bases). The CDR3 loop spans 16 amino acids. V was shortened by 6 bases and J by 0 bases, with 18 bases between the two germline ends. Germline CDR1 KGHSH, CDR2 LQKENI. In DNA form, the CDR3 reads TGTGCCAGCTCGCCGTCCGGGACTGGGAGCTCCTACGAGCAGTACTTC. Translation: CASSPSGTGSSYEQYF.

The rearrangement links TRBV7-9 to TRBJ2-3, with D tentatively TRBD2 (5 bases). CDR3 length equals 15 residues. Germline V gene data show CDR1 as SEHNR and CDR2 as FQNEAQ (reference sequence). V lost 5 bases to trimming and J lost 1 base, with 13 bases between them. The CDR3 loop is CASSHTRKGTDTQYF. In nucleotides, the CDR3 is TGTGCCAGCAGCCACACTAGGAAGGGCACAGATACGCAGTATTTT.

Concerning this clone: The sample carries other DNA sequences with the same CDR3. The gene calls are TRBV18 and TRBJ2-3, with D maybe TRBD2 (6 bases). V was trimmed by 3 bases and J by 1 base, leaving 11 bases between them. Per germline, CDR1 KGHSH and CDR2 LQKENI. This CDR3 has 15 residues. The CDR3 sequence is CASSPGTGGTDTQYF. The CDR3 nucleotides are TGTGCCAGCTCACCGGGGACGGGAGGCACAGATACGCAGTATTTT.

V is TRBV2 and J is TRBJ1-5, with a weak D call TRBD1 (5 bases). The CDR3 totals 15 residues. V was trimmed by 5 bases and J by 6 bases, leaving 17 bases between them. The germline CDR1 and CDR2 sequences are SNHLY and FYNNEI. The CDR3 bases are TGTGCCAGCAGTCCCAGGGATAGGGGCGGTCAGCCCCAGCATTTT. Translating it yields CASSPRDRGGQPQHF.

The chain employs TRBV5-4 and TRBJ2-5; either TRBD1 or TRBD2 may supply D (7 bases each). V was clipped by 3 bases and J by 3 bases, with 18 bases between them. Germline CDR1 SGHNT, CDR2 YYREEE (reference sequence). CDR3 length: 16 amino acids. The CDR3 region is CASSYGGTATKETQYF. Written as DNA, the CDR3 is TGTGCCAGCAGCTACGGGGGGACAGCTACAAAAGAGACCCAGTACTTC.

This chain's CDR3 is CASSFRTSGTDTQYF. CDR3 DNA sequence: TGTGCCAGCAGTTTCCGGACTAGCGGGACAGATACGCAGTATTTT. The chain combines TRBV6-5 with TRBJ2-3; TRBD2 aligns across 11 bases. Trimming at V came to 4 bases and at J to 3 bases, leaving 3 bases not matched to a gene. The CDR3 is 15 amino acids. Per germline, CDR1 MNHEY and CDR2 SVGAGI.

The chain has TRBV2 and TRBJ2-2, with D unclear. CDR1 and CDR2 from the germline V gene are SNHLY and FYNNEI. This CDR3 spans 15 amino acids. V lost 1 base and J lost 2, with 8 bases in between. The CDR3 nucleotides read TGTGCCAGCAGTGAAGGACTGGCCAACACCGGGGAGCTGTTTTTT. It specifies CASSEGLANTGELFF. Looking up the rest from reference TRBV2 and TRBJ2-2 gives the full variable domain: EPEVTQTPSHQVTQMGQEVILRCVPISNHLYFYWYRQILGQKVEFLVSFYNNEISEKSEIFDDQFSVERPDGSNFTLKIRSTKLEDSAMYFCASSEGLANTGELFFGEGSRLTVL.

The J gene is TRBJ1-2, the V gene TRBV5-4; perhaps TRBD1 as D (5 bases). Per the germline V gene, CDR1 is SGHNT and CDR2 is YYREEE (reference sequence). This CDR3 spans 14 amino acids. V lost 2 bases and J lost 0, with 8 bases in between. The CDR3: CASSFPGANYGYTF. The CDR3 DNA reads TGTGCCAGCAGCTTCCCGGGGGCTAACTATGGCTACACCTTC.

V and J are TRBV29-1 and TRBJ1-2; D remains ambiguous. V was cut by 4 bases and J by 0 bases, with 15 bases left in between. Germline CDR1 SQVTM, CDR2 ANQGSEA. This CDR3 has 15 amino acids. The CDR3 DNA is TGCAGCGTTGCTCGACCGGGAGCCTCTAACTATGGCTACACCTTC. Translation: CSVARPGASNYGYTF. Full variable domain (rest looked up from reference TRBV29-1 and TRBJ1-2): SAVISQKPSRDICQRGTSLTIQCQVDSQVTMMFWYRQQPGQSLTLIATANQGSEATYESGFVIDKFPISRPNLTFSTLTVSNMSPEDSSIYLCSVARPGASNYGYTFGSGTRLTVV.

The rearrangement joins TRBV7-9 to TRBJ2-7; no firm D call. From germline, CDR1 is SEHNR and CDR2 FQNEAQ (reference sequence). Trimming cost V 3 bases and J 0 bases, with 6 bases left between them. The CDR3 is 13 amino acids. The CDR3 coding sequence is TGTGCCAGCAGCTTCCCCAGCTCCTACGAGCAGTACTTC. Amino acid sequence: CASSFPSSYEQYF.

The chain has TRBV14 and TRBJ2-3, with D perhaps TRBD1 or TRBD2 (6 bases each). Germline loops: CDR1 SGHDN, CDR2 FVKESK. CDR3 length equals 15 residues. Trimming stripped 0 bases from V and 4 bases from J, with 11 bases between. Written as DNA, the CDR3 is TGTGCCAGCAGCCAAGAGATCGGGGGCGCAGATACGCAGTATTTT. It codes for CASSQEIGGADTQYF.

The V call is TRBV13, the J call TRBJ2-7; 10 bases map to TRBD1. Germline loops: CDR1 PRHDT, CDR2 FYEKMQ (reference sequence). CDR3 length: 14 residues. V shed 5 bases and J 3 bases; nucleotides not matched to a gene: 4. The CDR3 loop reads CASSARDRGYEQYF. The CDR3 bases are TGTGCCAGCAGCGCACGGGACAGGGGCTACGAGCAGTACTTC.

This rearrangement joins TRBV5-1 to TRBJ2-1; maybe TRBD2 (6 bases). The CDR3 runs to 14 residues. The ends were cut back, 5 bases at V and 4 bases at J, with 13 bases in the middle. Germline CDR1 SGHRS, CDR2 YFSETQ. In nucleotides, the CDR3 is TGCGCCAGCAGTTTCCAGACTAGTTACAATGAGCAGTTCTTC. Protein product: CASSFQTSYNEQFF.

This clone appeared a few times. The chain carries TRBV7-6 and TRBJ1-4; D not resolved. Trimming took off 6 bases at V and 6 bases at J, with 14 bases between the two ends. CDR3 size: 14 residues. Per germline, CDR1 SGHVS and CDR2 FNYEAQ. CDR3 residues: CASSLSTVYEKLFF. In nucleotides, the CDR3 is TGTGCCAGCAGTCTATCCACGGTGTATGAAAAACTGTTTTTT.

CDR3 residues: CASTHIRGWDGYTF. In DNA form, the CDR3 reads TGTGCCAGCACCCACATCAGGGGCTGGGATGGCTACACCTTC. The rearrangement uses TRBV11-2 and TRBJ1-2, with D possibly matching TRBD1 (6 bases). V was trimmed by 7 bases and J by 6 bases, leaving 18 bases between them. There are 14 residues in the CDR3. The germline CDR1 and CDR2 sequences are SGHAT and FQNNGV.